This record covers a single T cell receptor beta chain. Its antigen is still unknown. This entry is derived from a study of cytomegalovirus exposure and HLA in healthy donors. Turning to the study itself: Among the roughly 370 genotyped donors, 81% were placed in the Caucasian-associated ancestry cluster. Whole-study findings and limits: It was reportedly the case that the classifier diagnosed cytomegalovirus status with high specificity and sensitivity. What was likely a sequencing artifact was a cluster of highly shared sequence variants. Upon later analysis, HLA-associated TCR beta chains proved more clonally expanded than other, equally common chains.

The junction had 8 bases not matched to a gene; V was cut back by 6 bases and J by 2 bases. Germline V gene lookup returns CDR1 LNHDA and CDR2 SQIVND (reference sequence). The CDR3 spans 15 residues. The study ran its PCR with 60 Vbeta and 13 Jbeta primers. Profiling relied on immunoSEQ multiplex PCR, and the TCRdb table lists in-frame clones only, not all of them. This table has some 140,000 clones, over 60% appearing once. This TCR was sampled from a male donor in good health and CMV-seropositive. The sample was PBMCs. The chain couples TRBV19 to TRBJ1-1; TRBD1 matches 8 bases. The CDR3 region has the DNA TGTGCCAGTAGCCGGTTGACAGGGGTTAACACTGAAGCTTTCTTT. It yields the protein CASSRLTGVNTEAFF.